Below are 20 T cell receptor beta chains sequenced from a single sample in a study of cytomegalovirus exposure and HLA in healthy donors (dated by TCRdb to about 2017). Library prep was done by the immunoSEQ multiplex PCR assay. For the multiplex PCR, a mixture combining 60 forward primers for TCR Vbeta segments and 13 reverse primers for TCR Jbeta segments was used. TCRdb provides this immuneACCESS table in a form limited to in-frame rearrangements. Some clones are lacking; in checked studies, under half of them reflect an unresolved V gene, and why the rest are absent is not known. The sample includes about 110,000 clones, with about 76% observed a single time. The top ten clones comprise roughly 2.2% of the sample. The source material was PBMCs. The receptors come from a woman aged 25 to 39 in good health and CMV-seronegative.

The V call is TRBV30, the J call TRBJ2-5, with TRBD2 matching 7 bases. The CDR3 sequence is 13 residues long. The V gene end was trimmed by 3 bases and the J gene end by 2 bases; junction bases not matched to a gene: 3. The germline V gene encodes CDR1 GTSNPN and CDR2 SVGIG (reference sequence). The CDR3 spells CAWRQRGQETQYF. CDR3 coding DNA: TGTGCCTGGAGACAGCGGGGTCAAGAGACCCAGTACTTC.

This sequence joins TRBV6-5 and TRBJ2-7; the match to TRBD1 covers 8 bases. The CDR3 spans 13 residues. CDR1 is MNHEY, CDR2 SVGAGI, per germline. Unmatched junction bases numbered 12, after V lost 7 bases and J lost 10 bases. CDR3: CASTPAGQGAQYF. CDR3 coding DNA: TGTGCCAGCACCCCTGCGGGGCAGGGGGCTCAGTACTTC.

The chain joins TRBV30 to TRBJ2-1; possible D gene TRBD1, 5 bases. The CDR3 runs 12 residues. CDR1 GTSNPN and CDR2 SVGIG come from the germline V gene (reference sequence). V gave up 4 bases and J gave up 10 bases, with 14 bases separating them. CDR3 protein: CAWNMVGQEQFF. CDR3 DNA: TGTGCCTGGAATATGGTGGGGCAGGAGCAGTTCTTC.

The rearrangement uses TRBV6-6 and TRBJ2-5; D may be TRBD2 (5 bases). The CDR3 totals 15 residues. Germline CDR1 reads MNHNY; CDR2 reads SVGAGI (reference sequence). Trimming stripped 3 bases from V and 0 bases from J, with 11 bases between. Here the CDR3 reads CASSYTSGYQETQYF. In DNA form, the CDR3 reads TGTGCCAGCAGTTATACCTCGGGGTACCAAGAGACCCAGTACTTC.

This clone occurred a few times. The V gene is TRBV4-1, the J gene TRBJ2-7; 13 positions match TRBD2. V dropped 6 bases and J dropped 12; count of bases not matched to a gene: 11. CDR1 is MGHRA and CDR2 is YSYEKL in the germline V gene. This CDR3 is built from 14 residues. In DNA, the CDR3 is TGCGCCAGCAGTTCACTAGCGGGAGGGCCGGGCGTGTACTTC. Residues: CASSSLAGGPGVYF.

The rearrangement uses TRBV2 and TRBJ2-1, with a possible D match to TRBD2 (5 bases). V lost 7 bases and J lost 9, with 19 bases in between. The CDR3 runs to 14 residues. CDR1 SNHLY and CDR2 FYNNEI come from the germline V gene. The CDR3 loop is CASIGPGRAGEQFF. The CDR3 DNA follows: TGTGCCAGCATAGGCCCCGGCCGGGCGGGTGAGCAGTTCTTC.

As regards this clone: Other DNA sequences of this sample code for an identical CDR3. This chain links TRBV5-4 with TRBJ2-5; TRBD2 agrees at 12 bases. Trimming cost V 0 bases and J 2 bases; bases outside gene matches: 2. The CDR3 loop spans 16 amino acids. From germline, CDR1 is SGHNT and CDR2 YYREEE (reference sequence). This CDR3 is CASSLGTSGIQETQYF. As DNA, the CDR3 is TGTGCCAGCAGCTTGGGGACTAGCGGGATTCAAGAGACCCAGTACTTC. The full variable domain, in which reference TRBV5-4 and TRBJ2-5 provide the parts outside the CDR3, is ETGVTQSPTHLIKTRGQQVTLRCSSQSGHNTVSWYQQALGQGPQFIFQYYREEENGRGNFPPRFSGLQFPNYSSELNVNALELDDSALYLCASSLGTSGIQETQYFGPGTRLLVL.

This clone has more than one count but fewer than ten. This chain links TRBV6-1 with TRBJ1-2; D not certain. The CDR3 is 14 amino acids. Germline V CDR1 and CDR2: MNHNS, SASEGT. Trimming left V 6 bases short and J 4 bases short, with 15 bases between. CDR3 sequence (DNA): TGTGCCAGCAGGTACCGGGGTCACAGCTATGGCTACACCTTC. Its protein product is CASRYRGHSYGYTF.

The chain uses TRBV5-4 and TRBJ2-5; D possibly corresponds to TRBD2 (6 bases). Trimming cost V 5 bases and J 5 bases, with 16 bases left between them. The CDR3 consists of 14 residues. The germline V gene has CDR1 SGHNT and CDR2 YYREEE (reference sequence). CDR3 loop: CASRTDGGSETQYF. The CDR3 bases are TGTGCCAGCAGAACGGACGGAGGGTCGGAGACCCAGTACTTC.

V and J are TRBV5-1 and TRBJ1-3, with D maybe TRBD1 (6 bases). The CDR3 runs 18 residues. The germline V gene encodes CDR1 SGHRS and CDR2 YFSETQ. The ends were cut back, 4 bases at V and 0 bases at J, with 20 bases in the middle. The CDR3 bases are TGCGCCAGCAGCCTTGAACCTCCGGGACAAAACTCTGGAAACACCATATATTTT. Protein: CASSLEPPGQNSGNTIYF.

This clone was picked up one time. V and J are TRBV5-1 and TRBJ2-5, with 9 bases fitting TRBD2. Trimming removed 8 bases from V and 5 bases from J; junction bases left unmatched: 7. The CDR3 totals 13 residues. The germline V gene encodes CDR1 SGHRS and CDR2 YFSETQ. The CDR3 sequence: CASAAGGGETQYF. The CDR3 nucleotides read TGCGCCAGTGCAGCGGGAGGAGGCGAGACCCAGTACTTC.

A word on this clone: Its ends do not fully match the called genes, so a read error is possible. The chain is built from TRBV5-1 and TRBJ1-4; the D gene is possibly TRBD1 (5 bases). The CDR3 has 15 residues. Germline CDR1 is SGHRS and CDR2 is YFSETQ. For the CDR3, the DNA is TGTGCCAGCAGACCAGGGCCAGCAACTAATGAAAAACTGTTTTTT. Protein product: CASRPGPATNEKLFF.

The CDR3 DNA is TGTGCCAGCAGCCATTACTCCTCACCCCCGTACGAGCAGTACTTC. Encoded protein: CASSHYSSPPYEQYF. V usage is TRBV14 and J usage is TRBJ2-5; D remains ambiguous. The J call is uncertain, as TRBJ2-7 better fits the DNA end. Germline loops: CDR1 SGHDN, CDR2 FVKESK. The CDR3 length is 15 residues.

The CDR3 region is CASSAQANTEAFF. The CDR3 DNA follows: TGTGCCAGCAGTGCTCAAGCTAACACTGAAGCTTTCTTT. The genes are TRBV6-1 and TRBJ1-1, with unresolved D. The CDR3 totals 13 residues. Germline V gene sequence: CDR1 MNHNS, CDR2 SASEGT. V lost 4 bases and J lost 2, with 8 bases in between.

The rearrangement links TRBV5-4 to TRBJ2-7, with TRBD2 matching over 13 bases. Germline values: CDR1 SGHNT, CDR2 YYREEE (reference sequence). The CDR3 totals 16 residues. V lost 3 bases, J lost 0 bases, and 3 bases stayed unmatched. The CDR3 protein is CASSSGLAGVSYEQYF. In nucleotides, the CDR3 is TGTGCCAGCAGCTCCGGACTAGCGGGGGTCTCCTACGAGCAGTACTTC.

This clone was observed a few times. This chain links TRBV4-2 with TRBJ1-2, with TRBD1 as a possible D gene (6 bases). In germline, CDR1 is LGHNA, CDR2 YNFKEQ. CDR3 length: 15 amino acids. V gave up 5 bases and J gave up 4 bases, with 17 bases separating them. CDR3 sequence (DNA): TGTGCCAGCAGCGGGCTTAGCCAGGGGAGCTATGGCTACACCTTC. It specifies CASSGLSQGSYGYTF.

The genes are TRBV5-8 and TRBJ2-3; possibly TRBD1 for D (6 bases). The CDR3 is made up of 13 amino acids. With 7 bases removed from V and 3 bases from J, the gap between germline ends came to 12 bases. Germline values: CDR1 SGHTS, CDR2 YDEGEE. CDR3 residues: CASGQGWTDTQYF. The CDR3 coding sequence is TGTGCCAGCGGTCAGGGGTGGACAGATACGCAGTATTTT.

The gene calls are TRBV19 and TRBJ2-1; D not resolved. The CDR3 has 16 amino acids. Trimming stripped 0 bases from V and 0 bases from J, with 9 bases between. Germline lookup yields CDR1 LNHDA and CDR2 SQIVND (reference sequence). This CDR3 reads CASSIELFSSYNEQFF. CDR3 nucleotides: TGTGCCAGTAGTATAGAGTTGTTCAGCTCCTACAATGAGCAGTTCTTC.

The V call is TRBV7-6, the J call TRBJ2-3; D call uncertain. The length of the CDR3 is 13 residues. CDR1 is SGHVS and CDR2 is FNYEAQ in the germline V gene. V dropped 5 bases and J dropped 3 bases, with 9 bases sitting between them. The CDR3 DNA reads TGTGCCAGCAGCGTCTCGTATACAGATACGCAGTATTTT. Amino acid sequence: CASSVSYTDTQYF.

The chain combines TRBV11-3 with TRBJ2-1; TRBD1 aligns across 8 bases. This CDR3 spans 14 amino acids. The V segment lost 2 bases and the J segment 6 bases; nucleotides outside the gene matches: 3. CDR1 and CDR2 from the germline V gene are SGHNT and YENEEA. The CDR3 loop is CASSLWGQANEQFF. For the CDR3, the DNA is TGTGCCAGCAGCTTATGGGGACAGGCCAATGAGCAGTTCTTC.